These 12 T cell receptor beta chains share one sample of origin, sequenced in a study of blood T cell repertoires in COVID-19. Only in-frame clones appear in the TCRdb table, and some are missing; sequencing was by immunoSEQ multiplex PCR. The sample has some 290,000 clones; 81% are singletons. The specimen was peripheral blood. These receptors were collected from a woman in her sixties with active or convalescent COVID-19.

The sample holds a few counts of this clone. The chain carries TRBV6-2 or TRBV6-3 and TRBJ2-5; 8 nucleotides align to TRBD1. Looked up from germline, CDR1 is MNHEY and CDR2 is SVGEGT. CDR3 length: 14 amino acids. Trimming removed 4 bases from V and 5 bases from J; junction bases left unmatched: 6. CDR3 residues: CASSFGQGGETQYF. The CDR3 DNA sequence: TGTGCCAGCAGTTTTGGACAGGGAGGTGAGACCCAGTACTTC.

This chain connects TRBV7-2 to TRBJ1-2; D perhaps matches TRBD1 (5 bases). CDR3 size: 15 residues. The V gene lost 1 base and the J gene lost 3 bases, with 12 bases spanning the gap. CDR1 and CDR2 from the germline V gene are SGHTA and FQGNSA. This CDR3 reads CASSLDEAGHYGYTF. The CDR3 DNA is TGTGCCAGCAGCTTAGACGAGGCAGGGCACTATGGCTACACCTTC.

The chain employs TRBV7-3 and TRBJ2-3; 13 positions agree with TRBD2. With V trimmed by 5 bases and J by 5 bases, 13 bases remained unmatched. This CDR3 has 18 residues. The germline V gene encodes CDR1 SGHTA and CDR2 FQGTGA. As DNA, the CDR3 is TGTGCCAGCAGCCCGGGACTAGCGGGGATGGGTTTTCGAGATACGCAGTATTTT. This codes for CASSPGLAGMGFRDTQYF.

The J gene is TRBJ1-4, the V gene TRBV19; D may be TRBD1 (5 bases). The V gene's germline CDR1 is LNHDA and CDR2 SQIVND (reference sequence). The germline V and J ends were trimmed by 5 bases and 5 bases, with 18 bases remaining between them. This CDR3 is built from 16 residues. As DNA, the CDR3 is TGTGCCAGTAGTCCCCAGGGCCCCGCCCGGAATGAAAAACTGTTTTTT. Its translation is CASSPQGPARNEKLFF. The full variable domain, rest sourced from reference TRBV19 and TRBJ1-4, is DGGITQSPKYLFRKEGQNVTLSCEQNLNHDAMYWYRQDPGQGLRLIYYSQIVNDFQKGDIAEGYSVSREKKESFPLTVTSAQKNPTAFYLCASSPQGPARNEKLFFGSGTQLSVL.

J is TRBJ2-1 and V is TRBV5-1; possibly TRBD1 for D (5 bases). The V end was cut by 0 bases, the J end by 5 bases, with 12 bases between. CDR1 SGHRS and CDR2 YFSETQ come from the germline V gene. CDR3 size: 15 residues. The CDR3 loop is CASSLGGDPNNEQFF. The CDR3 DNA reads as TGCGCCAGCAGCTTGGGGGGCGACCCCAACAATGAGCAGTTCTTC.

This clone was counted a single time. The J gene is TRBJ2-1, the V gene TRBV7-6, with TRBD2 matching 10 bases. The CDR3 covers 17 residues. V was clipped by 5 bases and J by 4 bases; unmatched bases: 11. Germline V gene lookup returns CDR1 SGHVS and CDR2 FNYEAQ. The CDR3 is CASSPSLSGGEYNEQFF. CDR3 in DNA: TGTGCCAGCAGCCCATCTTTAAGCGGGGGGGAGTACAATGAGCAGTTCTTC. Full variable domain (outside the CDR3, taken from reference TRBV7-6 and TRBJ2-1): GAGVSQSPRYKVTKRGQDVALRCDPISGHVSLYWYRQALGQGPEFLTYFNYEAQQDKSGLPNDRFSAERPEGSISTLTIQRTEQRDSAMYRCASSPSLSGGEYNEQFFGPGTRLTVL.

The genes are TRBV6-2 or TRBV6-3 and TRBJ1-5, with 7 bases aligning to TRBD1. CDR3 length: 14 amino acids. The ends lost 2 bases at V and 3 bases at J; junction bases unmatched: 1. Germline V gives CDR1 MNHEY, CDR2 SVGEGT. The CDR3 DNA is TGTGCCAGCAGTTACGGGACAGACAATCAGCCCCAGCATTTT. Translation: CASSYGTDNQPQHF.

This clone was detected only once. V is TRBV7-2 and J is TRBJ1-6, with 7 bases lining up with TRBD1. The V segment lost 3 bases and the J segment 5 bases; nucleotides outside the gene matches: 10. This CDR3 contains 17 residues. Germline V gene lookup returns CDR1 SGHTA and CDR2 FQGNSA. The CDR3 nucleotides read TGTGCCAGCAGCTTCCGACCAGGGGGAAATAATAATTCACCCCTCCACTTT. Translated, it gives CASSFRPGGNNNSPLHF. Combining the CDR3 with reference TRBV7-2 and TRBJ1-6 gives the whole variable domain GAGVSQSPSNKVTEKGKDVELRCDPISGHTALYWYRQSLGQGLEFLIYFQGNSAPDKSGLPSDRFSAERTGGSVSTLTIQRTQQEDSAVYLCASSFRPGGNNNSPLHFGNGTRLTVT.

This chain links TRBV11-1 with TRBJ1-6, with 8 bases lining up with TRBD1. This CDR3 contains 15 residues. J gave up 7 bases and V 2 bases, and 4 bases lay outside the gene matches. Germline lookup yields CDR1 SGHAT and CDR2 FQDESV (reference sequence). This CDR3 reads CASSLRRQGNSPLHF. The DNA of the CDR3 is TGTGCCAGCAGCTTACGAAGACAGGGGAATTCACCCCTCCACTTT.

This clone appeared a single time. The chain employs TRBV4-1 and TRBJ1-4; D not resolved. V was shortened by 1 base and J by 0 bases, with 15 bases between the two germline ends. Germline CDR1 is MGHRA and CDR2 is YSYEKL. The CDR3 totals 18 residues. The CDR3 reads CASSQAFPGSATNEKLFF. In nucleotides, the CDR3 is TGCGCCAGCAGCCAAGCGTTCCCCGGCAGCGCAACTAATGAAAAACTGTTTTTT.

This clone appeared a single time. The genes are TRBV5-8 and TRBJ1-2; the match to TRBD1 covers 10 bases. Per germline, CDR1 SGHTS and CDR2 YDEGEE. V lost 0 bases, J lost 7 bases, and 3 bases stayed unmatched. The CDR3 is 14 residues long. In DNA, the CDR3 is TGTGCCAGCAGCTTGGGACAGGGGGCATCTGGCTACACCTTC. Protein: CASSLGQGASGYTF.

This clone was seen only a few times. A read error may account for a junction end that differs from germline. The chain recombines TRBV7-7 with TRBJ2-5; D remains ambiguous. CDR3 length equals 12 residues. The germline V gene has CDR1 SSHAT and CDR2 FNYEAQ (reference sequence). Here the CDR3 DNA reads TGTGCTAGCAGCTCTAACAGAAAGACCCAGTACTTC. It yields the protein CASSSNRKTQYF.